This TCR beta chain was sequenced in a study of cytomegalovirus exposure and HLA in healthy donors. Study-level points and caveats: An analysis done earlier found most TCR beta V segments productive about 90% or about 30% of the time. As a later analysis showed, several of the most significant clusters appeared to be linked to common viral pathogens. A few CMV-associated chains were confirmed in vitro to be specific for CMV antigens. Per a later analysis, 16,951 TCR beta sequences showed association with HLA alleles at 0.05 false discovery rate.

Amplification used 60 Vbeta primers and 13 Jbeta primers. Profiling relied on immunoSEQ multiplex PCR, and the TCRdb table lists in-frame clones only, not all of them. The sample lists roughly 180,000 clones; roughly 78% were seen once. On this clone itself: Antigen unknown.

This receptor was taken from a girl aged 10 to 17 in good health and CMV-seropositive. Sequencing was carried out using PBMCs.

The CDR3 DNA is TGTGCCAGTAGTCGGGGAAATCCTAGCGTCTACGAGCAGTACTTC. The encoded protein is CASSRGNPSVYEQYF. This chain uses TRBV19 with TRBJ2-7; possibly TRBD2 for D (6 bases). The V gene's germline CDR1 is LNHDA and CDR2 SQIVND (reference sequence). The CDR3 contains 15 residues. V was trimmed by 5 bases and J by 3 bases, leaving 17 bases between them.